A selection of T cell receptor beta chains follows, all from one sample in a study of beta chain features in type 1 diabetes. Clones were sequenced by immunoSEQ multiplex PCR, and TCRdb holds only the in-frame ones, with some missing. The data show about 350,000 clones, 15% to 20% seen once. Material for sequencing was naive CD4+ T cells from blood. The source is a woman younger than 30 in good health. CDR3s include the opening cysteine and the closing phenylalanine or tryptophan. The D gene is left open where the match is weak. Where a row states a size, it is once, few, many or the class of an expanded clone; other rows omit it.

TGTGCCTGGAGTGCGGACAGGGGGCGGGTTGGCTACACCTTC	CAWSADRGRVGYTF	TRBJ1-2	.	TRBV30	TRBD1
TGTGCCAGTAGTATCCTGGGACAGGGGATCGGGGAGCTGTTTTTT	CASSILGQGIGELFF	TRBJ2-2	few	TRBV19	TRBD1
TGTGCCAGCAGCTTAGACCGGGGAAATCAGCCCCAGCATTTT	CASSLDRGNQPQHF	TRBJ1-5	few	TRBV11-2	.
TGTGCCAGCAGTTCGGGACAGCCCGTGGCGCCCCAGCATTTT	CASSSGQPVAPQHF	TRBJ1-5	once	TRBV6-6	TRBD1
TGCGCCAGCAGCTTAGGAGGGCGGCGCGGCACAGATACGCAGTATTTT	CASSLGGRRGTDTQYF	TRBJ2-3	few	TRBV4-3	.
TGTGCCAGCACAGCGGGGTATAGCAATCAGCCCCAGCATTTT	CASTAGYSNQPQHF	TRBJ1-5	.	TRBV2	.
TGTGCCAGCAGCTCGGGACAGAGCTCAAAGGGTGGCCAGTACTTC	CASSSGQSSKGGQYF	TRBJ2-5	.	TRBV7-9	TRBD1
TGTGCCAGCAGCTCCCCTAGGGCAGGGACTTACGAGCAGTACTTC	CASSSPRAGTYEQYF	TRBJ2-7	.	TRBV11-2	.
TGTGCCAGCAGCATTGGGACTAGCTGGTACAATGAGCAGTTCTTC	CASSIGTSWYNEQFF	TRBJ2-1	few	TRBV7-9	TRBD2
TGTGCCAGCAGGGCTACACCACTAAGAGGGTTCTTC	CASRATPLRGFF	TRBJ2-1	few	TRBV2	.
TGTGCCAGCAAAGGAGCGGGAGTCTACAATGAGCAGTTCTTC	CASKGAGVYNEQFF	TRBJ2-1	few	TRBV6-5	TRBD2
TGTGCCTGGAGTGTAAGGCCCGGGGATACGCAGTATTTT	CAWSVRPGDTQYF	TRBJ2-3	.	TRBV30	.